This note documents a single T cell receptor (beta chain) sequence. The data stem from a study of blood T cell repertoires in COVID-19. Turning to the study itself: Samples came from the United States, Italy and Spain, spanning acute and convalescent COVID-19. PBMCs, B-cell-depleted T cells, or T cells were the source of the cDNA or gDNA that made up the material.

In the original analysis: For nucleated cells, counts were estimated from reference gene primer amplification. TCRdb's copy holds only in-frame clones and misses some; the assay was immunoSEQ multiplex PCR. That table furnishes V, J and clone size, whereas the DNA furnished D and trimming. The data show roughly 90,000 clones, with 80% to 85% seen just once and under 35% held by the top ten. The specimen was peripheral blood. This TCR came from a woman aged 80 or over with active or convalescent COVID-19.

The CDR3 loop reads CASSQAGRYSYEQYF. In nucleotides, the CDR3 is TGTGCCAGCAGTCAAGCGGGACGATACTCCTACGAGCAGTACTTC. The chain carries TRBV28 and TRBJ2-7, with TRBD2 identical over 7 bases. The CDR3 contains 15 residues. In germline, CDR1 is MDHEN, CDR2 SYDVKM. V trimming: 5 bases; J trimming: 0 bases; junction bases outside the gene matches: 7. Together with reference TRBV28 and TRBJ2-7, the CDR3 gives the full variable domain: DVKVTQSSRYLVKRTGEKVFLECVQDMDHENMFWYRQDPGLGLRLIYFSYDVKMKEKGDIPEGYSVSREKKERFSLILESASTNQTSMYLCASSQAGRYSYEQYFGPGTRLTVT.